Shown below are 5 T cell receptor beta chains from a single sample sequenced in a study of cytomegalovirus exposure and HLA in healthy donors. Vbeta (60) and Jbeta (13) primers were used in the PCR. Libraries were prepared by immunoSEQ multiplex PCR; TCRdb keeps only in-frame clonotypes and omits some of them. The listing contains some 62,000 clones. Sequenced sample: PBMCs. The receptors originated from a man under 40 in good health and CMV-seropositive.

The V call is TRBV7-8, the J call TRBJ2-1; 8 bases match TRBD2. After removal of 3 bases from V and 2 bases from J, the junction contained 6 bases not matched to a gene. Germline CDR1 reads SGHVS; CDR2 reads FQNEAQ. The CDR3 runs to 16 residues. CDR3: CASSFTHGGAYNEQFF. The CDR3 DNA reads as TGTGCCAGCAGCTTTACTCACGGGGGGGCCTACAATGAGCAGTTCTTC.

V is TRBV2 and J is TRBJ2-1; possible D gene TRBD1, 6 bases. Between the trimmed V and J ends, which lost 3 bases and 15 bases, there was a span of 18 bases. Germline V gives CDR1 SNHLY, CDR2 FYNNEI. The CDR3 is made up of 13 amino acids. The CDR3 region is CASSDPIYRAPFF. The DNA of the CDR3 is TGTGCCAGCAGTGACCCCATCTACAGGGCGCCGTTCTTC.

The chain joins TRBV7-9 to TRBJ1-4; 9 bases agree with TRBD1. V shed 2 bases, J shed 8 bases, and the junction held 6 bases outside the gene matches. The CDR3 covers 15 residues. Germline loops: CDR1 SEHNR, CDR2 FQNEAQ (reference sequence). CDR3 in amino acids: CASSLKNRGQEKLFF. Here the CDR3 DNA reads TGTGCCAGCAGCTTAAAAAACAGGGGGCAGGAAAAACTGTTTTTT.

CDR3 sequence reads: CASSTTWESAGAQYF. The CDR3 nucleotides read TGTGCCAGCAGCACCACGTGGGAGTCAGCGGGGGCCCAGTACTTC. This chain links TRBV7-8 with TRBJ2-5; 8 bases fit TRBD2. Trimming took 5 bases from V and 9 from J; bases not matched to a gene: 14. The CDR3 consists of 15 residues. Per germline, CDR1 SGHVS and CDR2 FQNEAQ.

The gene calls are TRBV4-2 and TRBJ2-7; 9 bases agree with TRBD1. Looked up from germline, CDR1 is LGHNA and CDR2 is YNFKEQ. V trimming: 7 bases; J trimming: 5 bases; junction bases outside the gene matches: 9. The CDR3 is 14 residues long. CDR3 sequence (DNA): TGTGCCAGCATCCACAGGGGGCGGTTCCACGAGCAGTACTTC. It codes for CASIHRGRFHEQYF.